This T cell receptor beta chain was sequenced for a study of T cells in localized non-small cell lung cancer. This clone qualifies as medium-sized. At one end, the junction sequence differs from germline, possibly due to a read error. Profiling relied on immunoSEQ multiplex PCR, and the TCRdb table lists in-frame clones only, not all of them. Here the sample spans about 2,400 clones, about 20% being singletons. Germline V gene data show CDR1 as MNHGY and CDR2 as SAAAGT. The CDR3 runs to 16 residues. The starting material was normal lung tissue next to the tumor, obtained before any cancer treatment. The receptor's source is a man between 40 and 75 years old with stage I squamous cell lung carcinoma. This chain links TRBV6-8 with TRBJ2-7, with TRBD2 identical over 13 bases. The CDR3 DNA reads TGTGCCATCAGTGCGCACTCCGGGACTAGCGGGGAAGAGCAGTACTTC. This encodes CAISAHSGTSGEEQYF.